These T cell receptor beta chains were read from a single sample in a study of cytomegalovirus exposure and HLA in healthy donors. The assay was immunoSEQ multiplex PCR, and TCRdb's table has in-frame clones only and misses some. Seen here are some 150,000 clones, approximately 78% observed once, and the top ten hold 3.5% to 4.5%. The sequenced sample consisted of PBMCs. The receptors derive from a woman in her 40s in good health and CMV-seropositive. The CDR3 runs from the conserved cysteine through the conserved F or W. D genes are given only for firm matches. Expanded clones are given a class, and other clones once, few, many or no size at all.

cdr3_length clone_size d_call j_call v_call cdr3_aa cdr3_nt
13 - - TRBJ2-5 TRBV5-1 CASSLVLQETQYF TGCGCCAGCAGCTTGGTACTGCAAGAGACCCAGTACTTC
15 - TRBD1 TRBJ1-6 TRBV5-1 CASSPGTGWDSPLHF TGCGCCAGCAGCCCCGGGACAGGTTGGGATTCACCCCTCCACTTT
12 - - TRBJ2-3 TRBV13 CASSFRADTQYF TGTGCCAGCAGCTTCCGGGCAGATACGCAGTATTTT
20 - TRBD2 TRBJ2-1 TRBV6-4 CASSDRPGLAGVRGYNEQFF TGTGCCAGCAGTGACCGCCCGGGACTAGCGGGAGTAAGGGGCTACAATGAGCAGTTCTTC
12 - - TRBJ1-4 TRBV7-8 CASSRRGEKLFF TGTGCCAGCAGCCGTCGAGGTGAAAAACTGTTTTTT
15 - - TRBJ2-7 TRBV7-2 CASSPYSGPDYEQYF TGTGCCAGCAGCCCGTATAGCGGCCCTGACTACGAGCAGTACTTC
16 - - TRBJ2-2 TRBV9 CASSGPIGGGAGELFF TGTGCCAGCAGCGGGCCGATTGGGGGAGGCGCCGGGGAGCTGTTTTTT
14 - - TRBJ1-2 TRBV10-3 CAISEPTVNYGYTF TGTGCCATCAGTGAGCCGACAGTTAACTATGGCTACACCTTC
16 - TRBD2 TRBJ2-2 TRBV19 CASSYLAGASTGELFF TGTGCCAGTAGCTACTTAGCGGGAGCGAGCACCGGGGAGCTGTTTTTT
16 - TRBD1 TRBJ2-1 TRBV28 CASTPSQGQGYNEQFF TGTGCCAGCACTCCATCCCAGGGACAGGGTTACAATGAGCAGTTCTTC
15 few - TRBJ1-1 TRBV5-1 CASSLEHDMNTEAFF TGCGCCAGCAGCTTGGAACACGACATGAACACTGAAGCTTTCTTT
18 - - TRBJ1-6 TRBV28 CASSSSGGGGSYNSPLHF TGTGCCAGCAGTTCATCCGGTGGGGGGGGCAGTTATAATTCACCCCTCCACTTT
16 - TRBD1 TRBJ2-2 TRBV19 CASSRGQGPSTGELFF TGTGCCAGTAGTAGGGGACAGGGACCATCCACCGGGGAGCTGTTTTTT
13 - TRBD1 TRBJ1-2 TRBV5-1 CASSVGQGNGYTF TGCGCCAGCAGCGTGGGACAGGGGAATGGCTACACCTTC
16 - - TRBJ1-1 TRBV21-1 CASSIPGQVMNTEAFF TGTGCCAGCAGCATACCGGGACAGGTCATGAACACTGAAGCTTTCTTT
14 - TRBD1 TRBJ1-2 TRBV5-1 CASSLPGQLYGYTF TGCGCCAGCAGCTTACCGGGACAGCTCTATGGCTACACCTTC
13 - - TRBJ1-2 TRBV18 CASSPNTGYGYTF TGTGCCAGCTCACCAAACACAGGGTACGGCTACACCTTC
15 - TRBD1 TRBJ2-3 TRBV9 CASSARQGGTDTQYF TGTGCCAGCAGCGCCAGACAGGGAGGCACAGATACGCAGTATTTT
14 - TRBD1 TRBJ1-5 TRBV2 CASSGDSSNQPQHF TGTGCCAGCAGTGGGGACAGTAGCAATCAGCCCCAGCATTTT